A single sample is the source of the 20 T cell receptor beta chains below, sequenced in a study of Graves' ophthalmopathy and Graves' hyperthyroidism. CDR3 regions of TCR beta were amplified from RNA transcripts. The first round was an RT-PCR with HTBI primers, and the second round was a multiplex PCR. MiXCR, run by TCRdb on the multiplex PCR reads, gives a single entry per CDR3 protein. Altogether 500,000 to 600,000 distinct CDR3 sequences are present, approximately 35% being singletons, with the ten largest covering 4% to 5%. Input material: peripheral blood or thyroid tissue (not recorded which). All receptors derive from an adult man with Graves' hyperthyroidism.

This clonotype was recorded once. The chain combines TRBV29-1 with TRBJ1-2; possibly TRBD1 for D (6 bases). Deletions cut 8 bases from V and 8 bases from J, with 15 bases between. The CDR3 is made up of 11 amino acids. The germline CDR1 and CDR2 sequences are SQVTM and ANQGSEA. The CDR3 DNA reads TGCAGCTTGGTCGGGACATCCGGCTACACCTTC. It encodes CSLVGTSGYTF. The complete variable domain, with remaining parts taken from reference TRBV29-1 and TRBJ1-2, reads SAVISQKPSRDICQRGTSLTIQCQVDSQVTMMFWYRQQPGQSLTLIATANQGSEATYESGFVIDKFPISRPNLTFSTLTVSNMSPEDSSIYLCSLVGTSGYTFGSGTRLTVV.

This clonotype was observed at least ten times. This chain connects TRBV6-5 to TRBJ2-2; the D is unclear. Germline V gene lookup returns CDR1 MNHEY and CDR2 SVGAGI. The length of the CDR3 is 12 residues. Deletions cut 7 bases from V and 3 bases from J, with 6 bases between. CDR3 nucleotides: TGTGCCAGCACTTGGGACACCGGGGAGCTGTTTTTT. Its protein is CASTWDTGELFF.

The table lists this clonotype with many counts. V gene TRBV10-3 combines with J gene TRBJ1-5; TRBD1 is a possible D gene (6 bases). This CDR3 contains 15 residues. Germline V gene data show CDR1 as ENHRY and CDR2 as SYGVKD. V lost 4 bases, J lost 0 bases, and 10 bases lay in between. The CDR3 reads CAISGDRSSNQPQHF. For the CDR3, the DNA is TGTGCCATCAGTGGAGACAGGAGTAGCAATCAGCCCCAGCATTTT.

The chain carries TRBV29-1 and TRBJ2-5; TRBD2 matches 13 bases. The DNA end favors TRBJ2-1, so the J call may be wrong. The CDR3 covers 14 residues. Germline V gives CDR1 SQVTM, CDR2 ANQGSEA. The CDR3 DNA follows: TGCAGCGTTGGAACTAGCGGGGGGGTGAGTGAGCAGTTCTTC. Amino acids: CSVGTSGGVSEQFF.

The chain combines TRBV7-6 with TRBJ2-5; D may match TRBD1 or TRBD2 (6 bases each). The CDR3 totals 14 residues. V lost 5 bases and J lost 6, with 16 bases in between. Germline loops: CDR1 SGHVS, CDR2 FNYEAQ. The CDR3 sequence: CASSPTGTGQTQYF. In DNA, the CDR3 is TGTGCCAGCAGCCCCACAGGGACTGGGCAGACCCAGTACTTC.

The chain's CDR3 is CASSVATGYGYTF. In nucleotides, the CDR3 is TGTGCCAGCAGCGTAGCGACAGGTTATGGCTACACCTTC. The chain is built from TRBV9 and TRBJ1-2, with D possibly being TRBD1 (6 bases). The germline V and J ends were trimmed by 0 bases and 5 bases, with 8 bases remaining between them. The CDR3 extends over 13 amino acids. CDR1 is SGDLS, CDR2 YYNGEE, per germline.

The rearrangement links TRBV24-1 to TRBJ2-5, with D hard to call. V shed 5 bases and J shed 10 bases, with 22 bases lying between them. The germline V gene encodes CDR1 KGHDR and CDR2 SFDVKD. The CDR3 length is 15 residues. The CDR3 protein is CATSGTKEQQEDQYF. The CDR3, as DNA: TGTGCCACCAGTGGGACGAAGGAGCAACAAGAGGACCAGTACTTC.

CDR3 nucleotide sequence: TGTGCCAGTAGCCCAGTTTCCCCTGGGGAGCTGTTTTTT. This encodes CASSPVSPGELFF. The chain has TRBV19 and TRBJ2-2; D not resolved. Trimming shortened V by 6 bases and J by 8 bases, and 13 bases separated the two germline ends. The CDR3 sequence is 13 residues long. CDR1 is LNHDA, CDR2 SQIVND, per germline (reference sequence).

This clonotype was seen ten or more times. The V gene is TRBV5-8, the J gene TRBJ2-2, with 10 bases matching TRBD2. V gave up 4 bases and J gave up 3 bases; unmatched junction bases: 3. The CDR3 is 15 residues long. Germline V lookup: CDR1 SGHTS, CDR2 YDEGEE. Here the CDR3 reads CASSEGLADTGELFF. The CDR3 DNA reads TGTGCCAGCAGCGAAGGACTAGCGGACACCGGGGAGCTGTTTTTT.

This clonotype was counted many times. The chain is built from TRBV12-3 or TRBV12-4 and TRBJ2-5; 10 nucleotides match TRBD1. V lost 7 bases, J lost 5 bases, and 10 bases stayed unmatched. This CDR3 has 15 residues. CDR3 sequence: CASNRQGASMETQYF. CDR3 DNA: TGTGCCAGCAATCGACAGGGGGCGTCGATGGAGACCCAGTACTTC.

A note on this clonotype: The junction departs from the called germline gene at one end, perhaps through a read error. The chain links TRBV7-6 to TRBJ2-5; 10 bases line up with TRBD2. Germline CDR1 and CDR2: SGHVS and FNYEAQ. The CDR3 is 18 residues long. CDR3: CVSSLGASGGPPWETQYF. As DNA, the CDR3 is TGTGTCAGCAGCTTAGGTGCTAGCGGGGGCCCCCCATGGGAGACCCAGTACTTC.

This clonotype was counted many times. The rearrangement links TRBV15 to TRBJ1-4; TRBD1 aligns across 11 bases. Germline assignment: CDR1 LNHNV and CDR2 YYDKDF (reference sequence). J lost 7 bases, V lost 3 bases, and 1 base had no gene match. CDR3 length: 14 residues. CDR3 in DNA: TGTGCCACCAGCAGTGGGACAGGGGGTGAAAAACTGTTTTTT. Amino acids: CATSSGTGGEKLFF. The full variable domain, its missing parts supplied by reference TRBV15 and TRBJ1-4, is DAMVIQNPRYQVTQFGKPVTLSCSQTLNHNVMYWYQQKSSQAPKLLFHYYDKDFNNEADTPDNFQSRRPNTSFCFLDIRSPGLGDTAMYLCATSSGTGGEKLFFGSGTQLSVL.

This chain uses TRBV7-9 with TRBJ2-7, with 13 bases aligning to TRBD2. Germline loops: CDR1 SEHNR, CDR2 FQNEAQ (reference sequence). V gave up 5 bases and J gave up 10 bases; unmatched junction bases: 8. The CDR3 spans 14 residues. The CDR3 here is CASSLTSGGADQYF. CDR3 coding DNA: TGTGCCAGCAGCCTAACTAGCGGGGGGGCTGATCAGTACTTC.

This clonotype was detected many times. The chain links TRBV5-5 to TRBJ2-7; the match to TRBD1 covers 8 bases. The CDR3 runs 15 residues. The V gene's germline CDR1 is SGHKS and CDR2 YYEKEE (reference sequence). J gave up 3 bases and V 0 bases, and 5 bases lay outside the gene matches. The CDR3 sequence is CASSLATGAIYEQYF. Here the CDR3 DNA reads TGTGCCAGCAGCTTGGCGACAGGGGCGATCTACGAGCAGTACTTC.

This clonotype came up a few times. The chain carries TRBV7-2 and TRBJ2-7, with 7 bases lining up with TRBD2. Trimming at V came to 5 bases and at J to 4 bases, leaving 8 bases not matched to a gene. CDR1 and CDR2 (germline): SGHTA, FQGNSA. This CDR3 contains 14 residues. The CDR3 reads CASSATLADYEQYF. CDR3 sequence (DNA): TGTGCCAGCAGCGCCACCCTAGCGGATTACGAGCAGTACTTC.

This clonotype was recorded only once. The chain uses TRBV7-3 and TRBJ2-7, with D possibly TRBD2 on 6 matching bases. The J call may be in error: the DNA end matches TRBJ2-1 better. CDR1 is SGHTA and CDR2 is FQGTGA in the germline V gene. This CDR3 contains 14 residues. CDR3 protein: CASSDPGVVNEQFF. DNA of the CDR3: TGTGCCAGCAGTGATCCGGGAGTGGTCAATGAGCAGTTCTTC.

This clonotype was seen repeatedly, ten times or more. The chain joins TRBV10-3 to TRBJ2-2, with 7 bases matching TRBD2. Trimming at V came to 2 bases and at J to 0 bases, leaving 6 bases not matched to a gene. This CDR3 is 17 amino acids long. Germline lookup yields CDR1 ENHRY and CDR2 SYGVKD. The CDR3 is CAISEPSLAANTGELFF. The CDR3 DNA reads as TGTGCCATCAGTGAGCCCAGCCTAGCGGCGAACACCGGGGAGCTGTTTTTT.

This clonotype was seen a handful of times. CDR3 region: CASSLGLTSGSDSSYEQYF. The CDR3 DNA is TGTGCCAGCAGCTTGGGGCTGACTAGCGGGAGCGATAGCTCCTACGAGCAGTACTTC. The rearrangement links TRBV7-9 to TRBJ2-7, with 12 bases fitting TRBD2. CDR3 length: 19 residues. Looked up from germline, CDR1 is SEHNR and CDR2 is FQNEAQ (reference sequence). V shed 3 bases and J 0 bases; nucleotides not matched to a gene: 12. The whole variable domain, remainder taken from reference TRBV7-9 and TRBJ2-7, is DTGVSQNPRHKITKRGQNVTFRCDPISEHNRLYWYRQTLGQGPEFLTYFQNEAQLEKSRLLSDRFSAERPKGSFSTLEIQRTEQGDSAMYLCASSLGLTSGSDSSYEQYFGPGTRLTVT.

The chain combines TRBV7-9 with TRBJ2-7; TRBD1 agrees at 10 bases. Trimming at V came to 6 bases and at J to 5 bases, leaving 13 bases not matched to a gene. Per the germline V gene, CDR1 is SEHNR and CDR2 is FQNEAQ (reference sequence). The length of the CDR3 is 16 residues. This CDR3 reads CASSDPRTGGKDEQYF. The CDR3 DNA sequence: TGTGCCAGCAGTGATCCCAGGACAGGGGGTAAGGACGAGCAGTACTTC.

In its sample, this clonotype was seen many times. This chain connects TRBV29-1 to TRBJ2-5, with D hard to call. Trimming removed 7 bases at V and 2 bases at J, with 8 bases between. CDR1 is SQVTM and CDR2 is ANQGSEA in the germline V gene. The CDR3 consists of 11 residues. CDR3 amino acids: CSARVQETQYF. The CDR3 nucleotides read TGCAGCGCCCGGGTTCAAGAGACCCAGTACTTC.